These 12 T cell receptor beta chains originate from one sample sequenced in a study of low-dose radiotherapy and immunotherapy resistance in tumors. The time point is: before trial treatment. TRAV- and TRBV-specific primers were used for first-strand cDNA, which covered alpha and beta chains. With a V-primer adapter and a constant-region primer, TCRs were amplified for about 20 PCR cycles. TCRdb processed the reads anew with MiXCR; each CDR3 protein has one entry. This table has tens of thousands of distinct CDR3 sequences, over 15% appearing once. Sequenced material: PBMCs, taken before treatment. The receptors were gathered from a male donor with prostate cancer.

This clonotype was recorded at least ten times. The junction departs from the called germline gene at one end, perhaps through a read error. The V call is TRBV5-1, the J call TRBJ1-1; tentative D call: TRBD1 (5 bases). CDR1 is SGHRS and CDR2 is YFSETQ in the germline V gene. CDR3 size: 13 residues. The CDR3 nucleotides read TGTGCCAGCAGCCGGGGGGTCGGGACTGAAGCTTTCTTT. This translates into CASSRGVGTEAFF. The full variable domain, completed using reference TRBV5-1 and TRBJ1-1, is KAGVTQTPRYLIKTRGQQVTLSCSPISGHRSVSWYQQTPGQGLQFLFEYFSETQRNKGNFPGRFSGRQFSNSRSEMNVSTLELGDSALYLCASSRGVGTEAFFGQGTRLTVV.

The sample holds many counts of this clonotype. The J gene is TRBJ2-3, the V gene TRBV29-1; D perhaps matches TRBD2 (5 bases). Per germline, CDR1 SQVTM and CDR2 ANQGSEA. The ends were cut back, 5 bases at V and 1 base at J, with 16 bases in the middle. This CDR3 spans 15 amino acids. The CDR3 DNA follows: TGCAGCGTTACGTGGGGAGATGCTGGCACAGATACGCAGTATTTT. Translated: CSVTWGDAGTDTQYF.

In this sample, this clonotype turned up a few times. The V call is TRBV20-1, the J call TRBJ2-7, with D tentatively TRBD1 (5 bases). The CDR3 covers 12 residues. Trimming took off 2 bases at V and 3 bases at J, with 8 bases between the two ends. CDR1 is DFQATT and CDR2 is SNEGSKA in the germline V gene (reference sequence). CDR3 sequence (DNA): TGCAGTGCTAGACAGGGCCGCTACGAGCAGTACTTC. Protein: CSARQGRYEQYF.

This clonotype was seen at least ten times. V and J are TRBV2 and TRBJ1-2; D might be TRBD1 (5 bases). The germline V and J ends were trimmed by 6 bases and 4 bases, with 12 bases remaining between them. The CDR3 totals 13 residues. Germline V gene data show CDR1 as SNHLY and CDR2 as FYNNEI. The CDR3: CASSLDSGYGYTF. The CDR3 nucleotides read TGTGCCAGCAGCCTAGACAGCGGCTATGGCTACACCTTC.

This clonotype occurred many times. The rearrangement joins TRBV7-9 to TRBJ2-7; weak D call: TRBD1 (5 bases). In germline, CDR1 is SEHNR, CDR2 FQNEAQ (reference sequence). This CDR3 contains 13 residues. Trimming pared 5 bases from V and 4 bases from J, leaving 12 bases between. This CDR3 is CASSQSQGYEQYF. The CDR3 DNA follows: TGTGCCAGCAGCCAATCGCAGGGATACGAGCAGTACTTC.

This clonotype was recorded only once. No conserved phenylalanine or tryptophan is present at the end of the CDR3, so a read error is the likely explanation. The chain links TRBV15 to TRBJ1-2; 7 bases map to TRBD1. Trimming removed 6 bases from V and 1 base from J; junction bases left unmatched: 11. This CDR3 has 16 amino acids. Germline values: CDR1 LNHNV, CDR2 YYDKDF (reference sequence). CDR3: CATRGRQGGINYGYTI. The CDR3 DNA sequence: TGTGCCACCAGAGGAAGACAGGGCGGAATTAACTATGGCTACACCATC.

There are many counts of this clonotype. The CDR3 loop is CASSVSSSGVGGELFF. CDR3 coding DNA: TGTGCCAGCAGCGTATCGTCTAGCGGGGTGGGCGGGGAGCTGTTTTTT. The chain employs TRBV9 and TRBJ2-2; 9 bases map to TRBD2. CDR1 is SGDLS, CDR2 YYNGEE, per germline. This CDR3 is built from 16 residues. V was pared by 1 base and J by 7 bases, with 8 bases of the junction left unmatched.

This clonotype was observed many times. The rearrangement joins TRBV7-8 to TRBJ2-7; 8 bases map to TRBD2. There are 16 residues in the CDR3. V shed 5 bases, J shed 3 bases, and the junction held 12 bases outside the gene matches. Germline V lookup: CDR1 SGHVS, CDR2 FQNEAQ. The CDR3 DNA is TGTGCCAGCAGCCCTTGGAGCGGGGGCCTTAACTACGAGCAGTACTTC. It specifies CASSPWSGGLNYEQYF. The full variable domain, with the rest looked up from reference TRBV7-8 and TRBJ2-7, is GAGVSQSPRYKVAKRGQDVALRCDPISGHVSLFWYQQALGQGPEFLTYFQNEAQLDKSGLPSDRFFAERPEGSVSTLKIQRTQQEDSAVYLCASSPWSGGLNYEQYFGPGTRLTVT.

This clonotype was detected many times. V and J are TRBV24-1 and TRBJ1-2; D is ambiguous. This CDR3 has 15 residues. Germline V gene sequence: CDR1 KGHDR, CDR2 SFDVKD. Trimming took 3 bases from V and 6 from J, leaving 16 bases between them. This CDR3 reads CATSDPPPQRDGYTF. CDR3 DNA sequence: TGTGCCACCAGTGATCCCCCCCCCCAACGGGATGGCTACACCTTC.

The J gene is TRBJ2-1, the V gene TRBV5-4; D is unresolved. Trimming shortened V by 0 bases and J by 7 bases, and 8 bases separated the two germline ends. CDR1 SGHNT and CDR2 YYREEE come from the germline V gene (reference sequence). This CDR3 is built from 13 residues. The CDR3 loop reads CASSLAVGNEQFF. Written as DNA, the CDR3 is TGTGCCAGCAGCTTGGCGGTAGGAAATGAGCAGTTCTTC.

J is TRBJ1-3 and V is TRBV5-5; 7 bases agree with TRBD1. This CDR3 has 18 amino acids. Germline loops: CDR1 SGHKS, CDR2 YYEKEE (reference sequence). V lost 4 bases and J lost 2; bases outside the gene matches: 15. The CDR3, as DNA: TGTGCCAGCAGCAACTCCGGGACAGTGGGGTTCGCTGGAAACACCATATATTTT. Its protein is CASSNSGTVGFAGNTIYF.

This clonotype was counted ten times or more. One end of the junction is discordant with germline, which a read error may explain. The gene calls are TRBV20-1 and TRBJ2-5, with TRBD2 matching 10 bases. The length of the CDR3 is 18 residues. Germline values: CDR1 DFQATT, CDR2 SNEGSKA (reference sequence). CDR3 protein: CSARDQPGVAGGQGTQYF. The CDR3 nucleotides read TGCAGTGCTAGAGACCAACCCGGGGTAGCGGGAGGTCAAGGGACCCAGTACTTC.